These T cell receptor beta chains were read from a single sample in a study of T cells after yellow fever vaccination. TCRdb reanalysed the 5' RACE reads using MiXCR and keeps one entry per CDR3 protein. The sample consists of a few hundred thousand distinct CDR3 sequences, 6.8% of them appearing once. The sample here was PBMCs, taken 35 to 50 days after the first yellow fever vaccination. Source of these receptors: a young man who received the YFV17D yellow fever vaccine. Each CDR3 is given with its conserved first and last residue. A D gene is named only where the DNA matches it firmly. The size of a clone is reported for some rows only, either as once, few or many, or as a class for expanded clones.

CDR3 DNA: TGTGCCAGCAGCTCCAGGGGTATTGGCACTGAAGCTTTCTTT; CDR3 protein: CASSSRGIGTEAFF; CDR3 length: 14; J gene: TRBJ1-1; D gene: NA; clone size: few; V gene: TRBV7-9
CDR3 DNA: TGCAGTGCTAGTATGTCCAATCAGCCCCAGCATTTT; CDR3 protein: CSASMSNQPQHF; CDR3 length: 12; J gene: TRBJ1-5; D gene: NA; clone size: many; V gene: TRBV20-1
CDR3 DNA: TGCGCCAGCAGCGGGGGACAGGGGGCCGGAGATACGCAGTATTTT; CDR3 protein: CASSGGQGAGDTQYF; CDR3 length: 15; J gene: TRBJ2-3; D gene: TRBD1; clone size: many; V gene: TRBV5-1
CDR3 DNA: TGTGCCAGCAGCTTGGTGTCTTTAGGGGACAACAATGAGCAGTTCTTC; CDR3 protein: CASSLVSLGDNNEQFF; CDR3 length: 16; J gene: TRBJ2-1; D gene: NA; clone size: few; V gene: TRBV5-5
CDR3 DNA: TGTGCCAGCAGCGGAGCCAGGGAACGGGCCAAAAACATTCAGTACTTC; CDR3 protein: CASSGARERAKNIQYF; CDR3 length: 16; J gene: TRBJ2-4; D gene: NA; clone size: NA; V gene: TRBV5-6
CDR3 DNA: TGTGCCAGCAGTTTGTTTGGGGATCAGCCCCAGCATTTT; CDR3 protein: CASSLFGDQPQHF; CDR3 length: 13; J gene: TRBJ1-5; D gene: NA; clone size: NA; V gene: TRBV28
CDR3 DNA: TGTGCCATCAGTGAGCCATATCTAGCGGGTAAAGAGACCCAGTACTTC; CDR3 protein: CAISEPYLAGKETQYF; CDR3 length: 16; J gene: TRBJ2-5; D gene: TRBD2; clone size: NA; V gene: TRBV10-3
CDR3 DNA: TGCAGTGCTCCGAGGACTAGCGGGGGGGGTTACGAGCAGTACTTC; CDR3 protein: CSAPRTSGGGYEQYF; CDR3 length: 15; J gene: TRBJ2-7; D gene: TRBD2; clone size: few; V gene: TRBV20-1
CDR3 DNA: TGCGCCAGCAGCTTGATGTCTTCACAGGGGGATGAAAAACTGTTTTTT; CDR3 protein: CASSLMSSQGDEKLFF; CDR3 length: 16; J gene: TRBJ1-4; D gene: TRBD1; clone size: few; V gene: TRBV5-1
CDR3 DNA: TGTGCCAGCAGCTTAGGCAGGACAGGGCCCTGCAATGAGCAGTTCTTC; CDR3 protein: CASSLGRTGPCNEQFF; CDR3 length: 16; J gene: TRBJ2-1; D gene: TRBD1; clone size: NA; V gene: TRBV7-9
CDR3 DNA: TGTGCCAGCAGCTGGATACAGGGGCTGGGTCACCCCCAGCATTTT; CDR3 protein: CASSWIQGLGHPQHF; CDR3 length: 15; J gene: TRBJ1-5; D gene: TRBD1; clone size: few; V gene: TRBV7-2
CDR3 DNA: TGTGCCAGCAGCTCTCGGGGGGGCCGGTGGACTGAAGCTTTCTTT; CDR3 protein: CASSSRGGRWTEAFF; CDR3 length: 15; J gene: TRBJ1-1; D gene: NA; clone size: many; V gene: TRBV7-9
CDR3 DNA: TGTGCCAGCTCACCAGCAGCGGTGAGCACAGATACGCAGTATTTT; CDR3 protein: CASSPAAVSTDTQYF; CDR3 length: 15; J gene: TRBJ2-3; D gene: NA; clone size: NA; V gene: TRBV18
CDR3 DNA: TGTGCTAGTGGTCTTCTCGGGGGCGAGGCTGAAGCTTTCTTT; CDR3 protein: CASGLLGGEAEAFF; CDR3 length: 14; J gene: TRBJ1-1; D gene: NA; clone size: NA; V gene: TRBV12-5
CDR3 DNA: TGTGCCAGCAGTCCACAGCTAGCGGGGAGTTCAGATACGCAGTATTTT; CDR3 protein: CASSPQLAGSSDTQYF; CDR3 length: 16; J gene: TRBJ2-3; D gene: TRBD2; clone size: many; V gene: TRBV28
CDR3 DNA: TGTGCCAGTAGTATACAGACAGGGTCGGTCGGGGAGCTGTTTTTT; CDR3 protein: CASSIQTGSVGELFF; CDR3 length: 15; J gene: TRBJ2-2; D gene: TRBD1; clone size: few; V gene: TRBV19
CDR3 DNA: TGCTGTGCTTACCGGGACACGACCACAGATACGCAGTATTTT; CDR3 protein: CCAYRDTTTDTQYF; CDR3 length: 14; J gene: TRBJ2-3; D gene: NA; clone size: once; V gene: TRBV20-1
CDR3 DNA: TGTGCCAGCAGCCCCCGGACGGGTTTTCGCACAGATACGCAGTATTTT; CDR3 protein: CASSPRTGFRTDTQYF; CDR3 length: 16; J gene: TRBJ2-3; D gene: NA; clone size: NA; V gene: TRBV7-2
CDR3 DNA: TGTGCCAGCAGGAGACAGGGGGCGGCCACCGGGGAGCTGTTTTTT; CDR3 protein: CASRRQGAATGELFF; CDR3 length: 15; J gene: TRBJ2-2; D gene: TRBD1; clone size: NA; V gene: TRBV5-5
CDR3 DNA: TGTGCCAGCAGCCAAGAGACAGGAGGCGGAGGTAACTATGGCTACACCTTC; CDR3 protein: CASSQETGGGGNYGYTF; CDR3 length: 17; J gene: TRBJ1-2; D gene: NA; clone size: few; V gene: TRBV3-1
CDR3 DNA: TGCGCCAGCAGCCCCCCGACCTACACGGGGGAGCTGTTTTTT; CDR3 protein: CASSPPTYTGELFF; CDR3 length: 14; J gene: TRBJ2-2; D gene: NA; clone size: many; V gene: TRBV5-1
CDR3 DNA: TGCAGTGCTAGGGACAGGACTGGCGGGGAGCTGTTTTTT; CDR3 protein: CSARDRTGGELFF; CDR3 length: 13; J gene: TRBJ2-2; D gene: TRBD1; clone size: NA; V gene: TRBV20-1
CDR3 DNA: TGCAGTGCTCGATCCACAGGGCCTGGCTCCTATAATTCACCCCTCCACTTT; CDR3 protein: CSARSTGPGSYNSPLHF; CDR3 length: 17; J gene: TRBJ1-6; D gene: NA; clone size: NA; V gene: TRBV20-1
CDR3 DNA: TGCGCCAGCAGCTCACAGCACGGGACCTCCCACGAGCAGTACTTC; CDR3 protein: CASSSQHGTSHEQYF; CDR3 length: 15; J gene: TRBJ2-7; D gene: NA; clone size: few; V gene: TRBV5-1
CDR3 DNA: TGTGCCAGCAGCCCAGGACCGAACGGTGAAAAACTGTTTTTT; CDR3 protein: CASSPGPNGEKLFF; CDR3 length: 14; J gene: TRBJ1-4; D gene: NA; clone size: few; V gene: TRBV7-2
CDR3 DNA: TGCAGTGCTGGCGACAGGGGTGTCGGCTATGGCTACACCTTC; CDR3 protein: CSAGDRGVGYGYTF; CDR3 length: 14; J gene: TRBJ1-2; D gene: TRBD1; clone size: many; V gene: TRBV20-1
CDR3 DNA: TGTGCCAGCAGTTACTCGGACAGGGAATTTTACGAGCAGTACTTC; CDR3 protein: CASSYSDREFYEQYF; CDR3 length: 15; J gene: TRBJ2-7; D gene: TRBD1; clone size: NA; V gene: TRBV6-5
CDR3 DNA: TGTGCCAGCAGCGGCTGGGGGGTCTCCTACAATGAGCAGTTCTTC; CDR3 protein: CASSGWGVSYNEQFF; CDR3 length: 15; J gene: TRBJ2-1; D gene: NA; clone size: NA; V gene: TRBV9
CDR3 DNA: TGTGCCATCACCCAGGGGGAACAGGGGCGCAGCGAGCAGTACTTC; CDR3 protein: CAITQGEQGRSEQYF; CDR3 length: 15; J gene: TRBJ2-7; D gene: TRBD1; clone size: NA; V gene: TRBV10-3
CDR3 DNA: TGTGCCAGCAGTTTGGGGGGCGATGGTAATGAGCAGTTCTTC; CDR3 protein: CASSLGGDGNEQFF; CDR3 length: 14; J gene: TRBJ2-1; D gene: NA; clone size: NA; V gene: TRBV6-5
CDR3 DNA: TGTGCCAGCAGTCTCGGCCGGGCAGCGGCCCAAGATGAGCAGTTCTTC; CDR3 protein: CASSLGRAAAQDEQFF; CDR3 length: 16; J gene: TRBJ2-1; D gene: NA; clone size: NA; V gene: TRBV12-3/TRBV12-4
CDR3 DNA: TGTGCCAGCAGCCCTGGGACTAGCGGGGGAAATACGCAGTATTTT; CDR3 protein: CASSPGTSGGNTQYF; CDR3 length: 15; J gene: TRBJ2-3; D gene: TRBD2; clone size: many; V gene: TRBV7-8
CDR3 DNA: TGTGCCAGCAGTTACTCGCGCCTTCGCCGGACAGGGCGGGTAGAGACCCAGTACTTC; CDR3 protein: CASSYSRLRRTGRVETQYF; CDR3 length: 19; J gene: TRBJ2-5; D gene: TRBD1; clone size: NA; V gene: TRBV6-5
CDR3 DNA: TGTGCCAGCAGTTCTGCTCTAGAGACCCAGTACTTC; CDR3 protein: CASSSALETQYF; CDR3 length: 12; J gene: TRBJ2-5; D gene: NA; clone size: many; V gene: TRBV12-3/TRBV12-4
CDR3 DNA: TGTGCCAGCAGTCGCAGGACTTCTTTTAAAAACATTCAGTACTTC; CDR3 protein: CASSRRTSFKNIQYF; CDR3 length: 15; J gene: TRBJ2-4; D gene: NA; clone size: few; V gene: TRBV12-3/TRBV12-4
CDR3 DNA: TGTGCCACCACGGCGTCGAACACTGAAGCTTTCTTT; CDR3 protein: CATTASNTEAFF; CDR3 length: 12; J gene: TRBJ1-1; D gene: NA; clone size: many; V gene: TRBV10-3
CDR3 DNA: TGTGCCAGCAGCTTATTTAGCGGGGAGTACGAGCAGTACTTC; CDR3 protein: CASSLFSGEYEQYF; CDR3 length: 14; J gene: TRBJ2-7; D gene: TRBD2; clone size: NA; V gene: TRBV7-9
CDR3 DNA: TGTGCCAGCAGTTACTCGACCCCTCTGGATACGCAGTATTTT; CDR3 protein: CASSYSTPLDTQYF; CDR3 length: 14; J gene: TRBJ2-3; D gene: NA; clone size: few; V gene: TRBV6-2/TRBV6-3
CDR3 DNA: TGTGCCAGCAGCCCTACCGGGACGGCGAACTATGGCTACACCTTC; CDR3 protein: CASSPTGTANYGYTF; CDR3 length: 15; J gene: TRBJ1-2; D gene: NA; clone size: NA; V gene: TRBV6-4
CDR3 DNA: TGCGCCAGCAGCTTGGAGGCAGGGCCCAACTATGGCTACACCTTC; CDR3 protein: CASSLEAGPNYGYTF; CDR3 length: 15; J gene: TRBJ1-2; D gene: NA; clone size: few; V gene: TRBV5-1
CDR3 DNA: TGTGCCAGCAGCCCTATAGCGGGGTCCTACGAGCAGTACTTC; CDR3 protein: CASSPIAGSYEQYF; CDR3 length: 14; J gene: TRBJ2-7; D gene: TRBD2; clone size: NA; V gene: TRBV7-3
CDR3 DNA: TGCAGCCAAGCGGGGGTAGGGACAGATACGCAGTATTTT; CDR3 protein: CSQAGVGTDTQYF; CDR3 length: 13; J gene: TRBJ2-3; D gene: TRBD2; clone size: NA; V gene: TRBV20-1
CDR3 DNA: TGTGCCAGCAGCTTATGGGGGTCCCCCTACGAGCAGTACTTC; CDR3 protein: CASSLWGSPYEQYF; CDR3 length: 14; J gene: TRBJ2-7; D gene: NA; clone size: NA; V gene: TRBV7-9
CDR3 DNA: TGTGCCAGCACTGGGATACAATACGATCAGCCCCAGCATTTT; CDR3 protein: CASTGIQYDQPQHF; CDR3 length: 14; J gene: TRBJ1-5; D gene: NA; clone size: NA; V gene: TRBV2
CDR3 DNA: TGTGCCAGCAGCCCCGGGGGCCAACGAGCTTTCTTT; CDR3 protein: CASSPGGQRAFF; CDR3 length: 12; J gene: TRBJ1-1; D gene: NA; clone size: many; V gene: TRBV11-2
CDR3 DNA: TGCAGTGCCCCAGGAGGTATGGGCTTGTACCAAGAGACCCAGTACTTC; CDR3 protein: CSAPGGMGLYQETQYF; CDR3 length: 16; J gene: TRBJ2-5; D gene: NA; clone size: NA; V gene: TRBV20-1
CDR3 DNA: TGTGCCAGCAGCCTCGCCGGGACCCAGTACTTC; CDR3 protein: CASSLAGTQYF; CDR3 length: 11; J gene: TRBJ2-5; D gene: NA; clone size: few; V gene: TRBV14
CDR3 DNA: TGCAGTGCTAGAGGCGTGGGACTTTACACCGGGGAGCTGTTTTTT; CDR3 protein: CSARGVGLYTGELFF; CDR3 length: 15; J gene: TRBJ2-2; D gene: NA; clone size: few; V gene: TRBV20-1
CDR3 DNA: TGTGCCAGCAGCTCCAGTGGTTCCCCGTTCGAGACCCAGTACTTC; CDR3 protein: CASSSSGSPFETQYF; CDR3 length: 15; J gene: TRBJ2-5; D gene: NA; clone size: many; V gene: TRBV7-6
CDR3 DNA: TGTGCCACCAGTGATTTCCCCACAGATACGCAGTATTTT; CDR3 protein: CATSDFPTDTQYF; CDR3 length: 13; J gene: TRBJ2-3; D gene: NA; clone size: many; V gene: TRBV24-1
CDR3 DNA: TGTGCCAGTAGTATATCGGAGGGGGCGCGTTCGCTGTTT; CDR3 protein: CASSISEGARSLF; CDR3 length: 13; J gene: TRBJ1-1; D gene: TRBD1; clone size: NA; V gene: TRBV19
CDR3 DNA: TGTGCCAGCAGTTATTCCCAAGGACAGGGAATTTCGAACACTGAAGCTTTCTTT; CDR3 protein: CASSYSQGQGISNTEAFF; CDR3 length: 18; J gene: TRBJ1-1; D gene: TRBD1; clone size: NA; V gene: TRBV6-9
CDR3 DNA: TGTGCCAGCAGCCTACAGGGGGCGCCTAACTATGGCTACACCTTC; CDR3 protein: CASSLQGAPNYGYTF; CDR3 length: 15; J gene: TRBJ1-2; D gene: TRBD1; clone size: few; V gene: TRBV7-9
CDR3 DNA: TGTGCCGCCCACGGGCTCTCTGGGGCCAACGTCCTGACTTTC; CDR3 protein: CAAHGLSGANVLTF; CDR3 length: 14; J gene: TRBJ2-6; D gene: NA; clone size: NA; V gene: TRBV7-2
CDR3 DNA: TGCGCCAGCAGCCAGATGGGAGGGGTCAACGGATACGAGCAGTACTTC; CDR3 protein: CASSQMGGVNGYEQYF; CDR3 length: 16; J gene: TRBJ2-7; D gene: TRBD2; clone size: few; V gene: TRBV4-1
CDR3 DNA: TGTGCCAGCAGCCTTAGCCCGACGGATAACTATGGCTACACCTTC; CDR3 protein: CASSLSPTDNYGYTF; CDR3 length: 15; J gene: TRBJ1-2; D gene: NA; clone size: NA; V gene: TRBV12-3/TRBV12-4
CDR3 DNA: TGTGCCAGCAGTTACGGGGGGGCGGCCGAGCAGTACTTC; CDR3 protein: CASSYGGAAEQYF; CDR3 length: 13; J gene: TRBJ2-7; D gene: NA; clone size: many; V gene: TRBV6-5
CDR3 DNA: TGTGCCAGCACCCCGGGCGGGGCTGGGGCCAACGTCCTGACTTTC; CDR3 protein: CASTPGGAGANVLTF; CDR3 length: 15; J gene: TRBJ2-6; D gene: NA; clone size: many; V gene: TRBV12-3/TRBV12-4
CDR3 DNA: TGTGCCAGCAGCTCGATGACCGGGACTGTCACTTTTAGCACAGATACGCAGTATTTT; CDR3 protein: CASSSMTGTVTFSTDTQYF; CDR3 length: 19; J gene: TRBJ2-3; D gene: NA; clone size: many; V gene: TRBV11-1
CDR3 DNA: TGCGCCAGCAGCTTGATGGGCTTGGAGACCCAGTACTTC; CDR3 protein: CASSLMGLETQYF; CDR3 length: 13; J gene: TRBJ2-5; D gene: NA; clone size: NA; V gene: TRBV5-1